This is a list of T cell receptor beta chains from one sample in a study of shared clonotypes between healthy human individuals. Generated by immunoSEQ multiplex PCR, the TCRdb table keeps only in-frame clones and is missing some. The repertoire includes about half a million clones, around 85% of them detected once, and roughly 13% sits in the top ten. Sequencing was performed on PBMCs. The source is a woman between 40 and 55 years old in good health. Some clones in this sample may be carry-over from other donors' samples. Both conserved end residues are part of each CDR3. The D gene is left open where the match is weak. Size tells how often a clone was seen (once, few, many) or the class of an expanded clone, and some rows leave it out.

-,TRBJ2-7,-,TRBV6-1,TGTGCCAGCAGTCCAACAGGGATCGTGGGCGAGCAGTACTTC,CASSPTGIVGEQYF
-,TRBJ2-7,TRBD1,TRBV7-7,TGTGCCAGCAGCTCCGGACAGGGAGGTTACGAGCAGTACTTC,CASSSGQGGYEQYF
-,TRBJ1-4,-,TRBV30,TGTGCCTGGAGTGTATTTGCTGAAAAACTGTTTTTT,CAWSVFAEKLFF
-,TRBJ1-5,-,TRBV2,TGTGCCAGCAGTGCGAACGGTGGGGGCAATCAGCCCCAGCATTTT,CASSANGGGNQPQHF
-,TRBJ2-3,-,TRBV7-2,TGTGCCAGCAGCTTAAGGAGGCAAGATACGCAGTATTTT,CASSLRRQDTQYF
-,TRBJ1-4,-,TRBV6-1,TGTGCCAGCAAGGGGAATTATAATGAAAAACTGTTTTTT,CASKGNYNEKLFF
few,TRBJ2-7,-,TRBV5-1,TGCGCCAGCAAAGTGCTGTCGGATCGGGGCTCCTACGAGCAGTACTTC,CASKVLSDRGSYEQYF
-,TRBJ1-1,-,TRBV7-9,TGTGCCAGCGGCCTAGCGGGCAGCCACACTGAAGCTTTCTTT,CASGLAGSHTEAFF
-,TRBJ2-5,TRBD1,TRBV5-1,TGCGCCAGCAGCCGGGACAGGGGGCATGCGGAGACCCAGTACTTC,CASSRDRGHAETQYF
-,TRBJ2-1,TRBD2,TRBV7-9,TGTGCCAGCAGCTTGAGCGGGAGAGTCTGGAATGAGCAGTTCTTC,CASSLSGRVWNEQFF
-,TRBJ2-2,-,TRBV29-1,TGCAGCGTTGGTGTTAGTGGGGACACCGGGGAGCTGTTTTTT,CSVGVSGDTGELFF
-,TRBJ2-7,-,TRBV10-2,TGCGCCAGCAGTGAGTGGGGCAGCCCCTACGAGCAGTACTTC,CASSEWGSPYEQYF
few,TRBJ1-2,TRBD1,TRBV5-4,TGTGCCAGCAGCTTGCCGTCGCAGGGGGGCTATGGCTACACCTTC,CASSLPSQGGYGYTF
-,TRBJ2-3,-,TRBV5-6,TGTGCCAGCAGCTTCCTAGGGGATACGCAGTATTTT,CASSFLGDTQYF
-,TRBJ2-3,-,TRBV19,TGTGCCAGTACCCGGAGGGGGATCACAGATACGCAGTATTTT,CASTRRGITDTQYF
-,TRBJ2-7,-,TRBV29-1,TGCAGCGTTGACCAGGGCGGTCGCGACGAGCAGTACTTC,CSVDQGGRDEQYF
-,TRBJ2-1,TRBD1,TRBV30,TGTGCCTGGAGTTCGGGACAGGGGGTCTACAATGAGCAGTTCTTC,CAWSSGQGVYNEQFF
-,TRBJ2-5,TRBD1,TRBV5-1,TGCGCCAGCAGCTTGGAGGGACAGGGCCTGGAGACCCAGTACTTC,CASSLEGQGLETQYF
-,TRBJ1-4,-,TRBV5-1,TGCGCCAGCAGCCCTCCTCTCACAGGGAGGGATGAAAAACTGTTTTTT,CASSPPLTGRDEKLFF
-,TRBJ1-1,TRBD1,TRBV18,TGTGCCAGCTCACCACCTTCACAGGGGCGGAGGACTGAAGCTTTCTTT,CASSPPSQGRRTEAFF
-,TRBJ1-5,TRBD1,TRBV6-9,TGTGCCAGCAGTTACCCCGGACAGGGGAATCAGCCCCAGCATTTT,CASSYPGQGNQPQHF
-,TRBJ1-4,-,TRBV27,TGTGCCAGCAGTTTTCGAAGGAATGAAAAACTGTTTTTT,CASSFRRNEKLFF
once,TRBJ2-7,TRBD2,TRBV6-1,TGTGCCAGCGGAATACTAGCGGGAGGCCGCTACGAGCAGTACTTC,CASGILAGGRYEQYF
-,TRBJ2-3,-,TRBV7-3,TGTGCCAGCAGCCAGCCGGGTTACACAGATACGCAGTATTTT,CASSQPGYTDTQYF
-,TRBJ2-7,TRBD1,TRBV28,TGTGCCAGCAGTTCCCACGGGACAGGGTCCTACGAGCAGTACTTC,CASSSHGTGSYEQYF
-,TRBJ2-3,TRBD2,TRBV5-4,TGTGCCAGCAGCTCTGGACTAGCGGGAGGCGAAGATACGCAGTATTTT,CASSSGLAGGEDTQYF
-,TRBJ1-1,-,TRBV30,TGTGCCTGGAACGCGTACCGACAGCCTGAAGCTTTCTTT,CAWNAYRQPEAFF
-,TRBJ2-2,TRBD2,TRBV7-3,TGTGCCAGCAGCTTATCGACTAGCGGGAGCCCCGGGGAGCTGTTTTTT,CASSLSTSGSPGELFF
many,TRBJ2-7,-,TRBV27,TGTGCCAGCAGTTCCATGGATTCCTACGAGCAGTACTTC,CASSSMDSYEQYF
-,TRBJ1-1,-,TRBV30,TGTGCCTGGAGGACAGAGGCGAACACTGAAGCTTTCTTT,CAWRTEANTEAFF
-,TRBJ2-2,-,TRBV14,TGTGCCAGCAGCCAAGGAACCGGGGAGCTGTTTTTT,CASSQGTGELFF
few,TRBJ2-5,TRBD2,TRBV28,TGTGCCAGCAACCCCAAAGGGACTAGCGGGACTTGGCAAGAGACCCAGTACTTC,CASNPKGTSGTWQETQYF
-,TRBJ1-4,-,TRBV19,TGTGCCAGTAGAAAGGGAAGTGAAAAACTGTTTTTT,CASRKGSEKLFF
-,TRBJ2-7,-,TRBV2,TGTGCCAGCAGTGAAATGGAGGGATCCTACGAGCAGTACTTC,CASSEMEGSYEQYF
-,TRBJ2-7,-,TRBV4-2,TGTGCCAGCAGCCAAGTGGGGGGACAGTCCTACGAGCAGTACTTC,CASSQVGGQSYEQYF
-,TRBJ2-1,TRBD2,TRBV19,TGTGCCAGTAGAAGTACGGGACTAGCGGTAACCGAGCAGTTCTTC,CASRSTGLAVTEQFF
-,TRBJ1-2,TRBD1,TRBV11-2,TGTGCCAGCAGCTTAACAGGGGGGAACTATGGCTACACCTTC,CASSLTGGNYGYTF
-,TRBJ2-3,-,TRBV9,TGTGCCAGCAACCGGGGGGCGGTAAGCACAGATACGCAGTATTTT,CASNRGAVSTDTQYF
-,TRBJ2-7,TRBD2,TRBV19,TGTGCCAGTAGTCCCTTGATGGGTAGCGGGAGGGCCTACGAGCAGTACTTC,CASSPLMGSGRAYEQYF
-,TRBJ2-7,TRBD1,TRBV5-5,TGTGCCAGCAGGGCAGGGGGAATCTCCTACGAGCAGTACTTC,CASRAGGISYEQYF
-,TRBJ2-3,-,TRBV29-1,TGCAGCGTTGAAGTAAGGATAGGCACAGATACGCAGTATTTT,CSVEVRIGTDTQYF
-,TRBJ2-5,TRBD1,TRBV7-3,TGTGCCAGCAGCTCCCCGGGACAGGGGGCAGAGACCCAGTACTTC,CASSSPGQGAETQYF
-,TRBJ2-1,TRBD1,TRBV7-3,TGTGCCAGCAGCTCCGGGACAGGGGCTAACTACAATGAGCAGTTCTTC,CASSSGTGANYNEQFF
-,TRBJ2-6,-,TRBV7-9,TGTGCCAGCAGCCCCACCACTGGGGCCAACGTCCTGACTTTC,CASSPTTGANVLTF
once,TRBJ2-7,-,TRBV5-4,TGTGCCAGCAGCTCCCGTAACTACGAGCAGTACTTC,CASSSRNYEQYF
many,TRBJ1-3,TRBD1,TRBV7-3,TGTGCCAGCAGCTTAACGTTAAGGCAGGGGGCTTGTGGAAACACCATATATTTT,CASSLTLRQGACGNTIYF
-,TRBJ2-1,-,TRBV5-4,TGTGCCAGCAGCCCCTCGATTGGGAACAACTACAATGAGCAGTTCTTC,CASSPSIGNNYNEQFF
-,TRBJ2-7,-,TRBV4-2,TGTGCCAGCAGCCAAGAAAAAGGGACAATATCCTACGAGCAGTACTTC,CASSQEKGTISYEQYF
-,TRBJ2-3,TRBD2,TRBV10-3,TGTGCCATCAGTGAGCGACTAGCGGGAGATTTAGATACGCAGTATTTT,CAISERLAGDLDTQYF